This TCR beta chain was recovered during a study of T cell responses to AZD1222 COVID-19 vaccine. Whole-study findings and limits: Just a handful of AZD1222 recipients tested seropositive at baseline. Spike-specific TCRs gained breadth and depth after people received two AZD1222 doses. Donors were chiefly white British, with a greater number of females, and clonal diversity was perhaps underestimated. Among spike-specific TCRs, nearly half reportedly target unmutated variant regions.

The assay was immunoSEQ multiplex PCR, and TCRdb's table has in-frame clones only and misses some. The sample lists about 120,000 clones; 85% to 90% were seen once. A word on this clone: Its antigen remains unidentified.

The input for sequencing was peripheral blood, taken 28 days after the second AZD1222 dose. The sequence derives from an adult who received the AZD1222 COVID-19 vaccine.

The CDR3 sequence: CASRTEGHEQYF. The CDR3 nucleotides read TGCGCCAGCAGAACAGAGGGACACGAGCAGTACTTC. This chain uses TRBV5-1 with TRBJ2-7, with D perhaps assigned TRBD1 or TRBD2 (5 bases each). Trimming shortened V by 5 bases and J by 5 bases, and 11 bases separated the two germline ends. Per the germline V gene, CDR1 is SGHRS and CDR2 is YFSETQ. The CDR3 consists of 12 residues.